The entry that follows covers one T cell receptor (beta chain) sequence. Generated by immunoSEQ multiplex PCR, the TCRdb table keeps only in-frame clones and is missing some. The sample records over 65,000 clones, approximately 95% being singletons. The CDR3 length is 14 residues. V shed 7 bases and J 10 bases; nucleotides not matched to a gene: 12. Germline values: CDR1 MNHEY, CDR2 SVGAGI. The sample comes from a study of siplizumab effects on memory and regulatory T cells. The chain joins TRBV6-5 to TRBJ2-1, with 8 bases fitting TRBD2. The sample comprised CD8+ T cells sorted from blood. The sequence came from a human donor in good health. In nucleotides, the CDR3 is TGTGCCAGCACGAGGACTAGCCGGATCGGGGAGCAGTTCTTC. It yields the protein CASTRTSRIGEQFF.